The 29 T cell receptor beta chains listed next were all sequenced from one sample in a study of blood T cell repertoires in COVID-19. TCRdb's copy holds only in-frame clones and misses some; the assay was immunoSEQ multiplex PCR. The data show under 200,000 clones, around 74% seen once. Sequencing was carried out using peripheral blood. The receptors shown here come from a woman in her sixties with COVID-19, enrolled during active disease.

V usage is TRBV5-6 and J usage is TRBJ2-1; TRBD2 agrees at 14 bases. The CDR3 runs to 16 residues. CDR1 and CDR2 from the germline V gene are SGHDT and YYEEEE. The V and J ends lost 4 bases and 10 bases, in that order; junction bases with no gene match: 10. The CDR3 sequence: CASSVRTSGRRGEQFF. CDR3 coding DNA: TGTGCCAGCAGCGTCCGGACTAGCGGGAGGAGAGGGGAGCAGTTCTTC.

This rearrangement joins TRBV28 to TRBJ1-1; TRBD1 might be the D (6 bases). Per the germline V gene, CDR1 is MDHEN and CDR2 is SYDVKM. The V end lost 4 bases, the J end lost 1 base, and 16 bases lay between the germline ends. The CDR3 has 16 residues. This CDR3 is CASSSLNRVTNTEAFF. The CDR3 DNA follows: TGTGCCAGCAGTTCCTTGAACAGGGTCACGAACACTGAAGCTTTCTTT.

This clone was found a few times. The CDR3 here is CASSPGQGSADTQYF. In DNA, the CDR3 is TGCGCCAGCAGTCCAGGACAGGGATCCGCAGATACGCAGTATTTT. The V gene is TRBV10-2, the J gene TRBJ2-3, with TRBD1 matching over 8 bases. The CDR3 has 15 amino acids. V gave up 5 bases and J gave up 4 bases; unmatched junction bases: 8. Germline V gene sequence: CDR1 WSHSY, CDR2 SAAADI.

The CDR3: CASKISGGAAGTDTQYF. The CDR3 DNA reads TGTGCCAGCAAAATTAGCGGGGGGGCTGCTGGCACAGATACGCAGTATTTT. The chain has TRBV27 and TRBJ2-3; 11 positions match TRBD2. There are 17 residues in the CDR3. V shed 7 bases, J shed 1 base, and the junction held 10 bases outside the gene matches. Germline V lookup: CDR1 MNHEY, CDR2 SMNVEV (reference sequence).

The chain combines TRBV18 with TRBJ2-2; 7 positions match TRBD2. Germline trimming cut 2 bases from V and 4 bases from J; bases unmatched to any gene: 4. CDR3 length: 15 amino acids. Germline V gene lookup returns CDR1 KGHSH and CDR2 LQKENI. The CDR3 DNA is TGTGCCAGCTCACCAGGGGGGGACCTCACCGGGGAGCTGTTTTTT. It yields the protein CASSPGGDLTGELFF. The full variable domain, its missing parts supplied by reference TRBV18 and TRBJ2-2, is NAGVMQNPRHLVRRRGQEARLRCSPMKGHSHVYWYRQLPEEGLKFMVYLQKENIIDESGMPKERFSAEFPKEGPSILRIQQVVRGDSAAYFCASSPGGDLTGELFFGEGSRLTVL.

This chain joins TRBV7-3 and TRBJ2-3, with 8 bases lining up with TRBD1. The CDR3 covers 15 residues. V was pared by 4 bases and J by 6 bases, with 9 bases of the junction left unmatched. The V gene's germline CDR1 is SGHTA and CDR2 FQGTGA. DNA of the CDR3: TGTGCCAGCAGCTCCTATCATCGACAGGGGGATACGCAGTATTTT. This translates into CASSSYHRQGDTQYF.

The chain links TRBV28 to TRBJ1-3; D is undetermined. CDR1 and CDR2 from the germline V gene are MDHEN and SYDVKM. The length of the CDR3 is 14 residues. Between the trimmed V and J ends, which lost 4 bases and 0 bases, there was a span of 7 bases. For the CDR3, the DNA is TGTGCCAGCAGTTCCGAGAACTCTGGAAACACCATATATTTT. It translates to CASSSENSGNTIYF.

This chain joins TRBV12-3 or TRBV12-4 and TRBJ2-3; D is uncertain. The CDR3 is 11 residues long. V was clipped by 8 bases and J by 0 bases, with 3 bases between them. CDR3 nucleotide sequence: TGTGCCAGCTTAAGCACAGATACGCAGTATTTT. This translates into CASLSTDTQYF.

This chain joins TRBV11-3 and TRBJ2-7; perhaps TRBD1 as D (6 bases). The V end was cut by 5 bases, the J end by 6 bases, with 14 bases between. Germline lookup yields CDR1 SGHNT and CDR2 YENEEA. The CDR3 length is 13 residues. As DNA, the CDR3 is TGTGCCAGCAGCCCCTCCCAGGGGTCCGAGCAGTACTTC. It yields the protein CASSPSQGSEQYF.

The chain employs TRBV10-3 and TRBJ2-3; weak D call: TRBD2 (6 bases). CDR1 and CDR2 from the germline V gene are ENHRY and SYGVKD. Trimming left V 0 bases short and J 4 bases short, with 11 bases between. This CDR3 contains 15 residues. Here the CDR3 reads CAISESQGGPDTQYF. The CDR3 nucleotides read TGTGCCATCAGTGAGTCTCAGGGAGGACCAGATACGCAGTATTTT.

The rearrangement uses TRBV7-6 and TRBJ1-2, with D hard to call. Trimming left V 1 base short and J 5 bases short, with 11 bases between. The CDR3 loop spans 14 amino acids. Per the germline V gene, CDR1 is SGHVS and CDR2 is FNYEAQ. This CDR3 reads CASSLDERAYGYTF. CDR3 nucleotide sequence: TGTGCCAGCAGCTTAGATGAGAGAGCATATGGCTACACCTTC.

The rearrangement joins TRBV30 to TRBJ2-4, with 9 bases fitting TRBD2. In germline, CDR1 is GTSNPN, CDR2 SVGIG (reference sequence). V lost 4 bases and J lost 7; bases outside the gene matches: 14. The CDR3 runs 16 residues. The CDR3 DNA reads as TGTGCCTGGACTGGACTTTCGAGCGGGGGGTTGAACATTCAGTACTTC. Translation gives CAWTGLSSGGLNIQYF.

The chain employs TRBV2 and TRBJ1-1; weak D call: TRBD1 (6 bases). CDR3 length: 12 amino acids. V lost 7 bases to trimming and J lost 1 base, with 7 bases between them. Germline V gene data show CDR1 as SNHLY and CDR2 as FYNNEI. The CDR3 DNA is TGTGCCAGCAACAGGGCGAACACTGAAGCTTTCTTT. This encodes CASNRANTEAFF.

This chain links TRBV4-1 with TRBJ2-5; TRBD2 might be the D (6 bases). V lost 7 bases to trimming and J lost 2 bases, with 17 bases between them. The CDR3 runs to 15 residues. Germline assignment: CDR1 MGHRA and CDR2 YSYEKL. The CDR3: CASTNLGGGQETQYF. In nucleotides, the CDR3 is TGCGCCAGCACTAACCTGGGAGGAGGGCAAGAGACCCAGTACTTC.

This clone was recorded only once. The rearrangement joins TRBV20-1 to TRBJ2-7; 7 nucleotides line up with TRBD2. This CDR3 comprises 13 residues. Germline-derived CDR1 and CDR2 are DFQATT and SNEGSKA (reference sequence). After removal of 3 bases from V and 3 bases from J, the junction contained 5 bases not matched to a gene. CDR3 bases: TGCAGTGCTAGTGTTCTAGCGGACTACGAGCAGTACTTC. This translates into CSASVLADYEQYF.

CDR3 sequence (DNA): TGTGCCAGCAGTTCTCTCGGGACAGTAAATCAGCCCCAGCATTTT. Encoded protein: CASSSLGTVNQPQHF. V gene TRBV28 combines with J gene TRBJ1-5, with 7 bases lining up with TRBD1. V gave up 4 bases and J gave up 4 bases; unmatched junction bases: 7. The CDR3 totals 15 residues. In germline, CDR1 is MDHEN, CDR2 SYDVKM. The whole variable domain, remainder taken from reference TRBV28 and TRBJ1-5, is DVKVTQSSRYLVKRTGEKVFLECVQDMDHENMFWYRQDPGLGLRLIYFSYDVKMKEKGDIPEGYSVSREKKERFSLILESASTNQTSMYLCASSSLGTVNQPQHFGDGTRLSIL.

V gene TRBV28 combines with J gene TRBJ1-5; no clear D gene. Trimming removed 8 bases at V and 4 bases at J, with 3 bases between. The CDR3 sequence is 10 residues long. Per the germline V gene, CDR1 is MDHEN and CDR2 is SYDVKM. DNA for the CDR3: TGTGCCAGCCATAATCAGCCCCAGCATTTT. Amino acid sequence: CASHNQPQHF. The variable domain in full, with the rest retrieved from reference TRBV28 and TRBJ1-5, is DVKVTQSSRYLVKRTGEKVFLECVQDMDHENMFWYRQDPGLGLRLIYFSYDVKMKEKGDIPEGYSVSREKKERFSLILESASTNQTSMYLCASHNQPQHFGDGTRLSIL.

This chain uses TRBV9 with TRBJ1-6; possibly TRBD1 for D (6 bases). Trimming pared 1 base from V and 6 bases from J, leaving 14 bases between. The germline CDR1 and CDR2 sequences are SGDLS and YYNGEE. The CDR3 runs to 16 residues. Here the CDR3 DNA reads TGTGCCAGCAGCGTAACCCCGGACAGCCGTAATTCACCCCTCCACTTT. This sequence encodes CASSVTPDSRNSPLHF.

The chain couples TRBV27 to TRBJ2-1; D is possibly TRBD2 (8 bases). This CDR3 region has 19 residues. V was cut by 6 bases and J by 0 bases, with 24 bases left in between. Germline CDR1 reads MNHEY; CDR2 reads SMNVEV (reference sequence). CDR3 sequence (DNA): TGTGCCAGCAGCACACAATACAGGGGACTAGGGCGCTCCTACAATGAGCAGTTCTTC. It yields the protein CASSTQYRGLGRSYNEQFF.

This rearrangement joins TRBV6-2 or TRBV6-3 to TRBJ2-3; maybe TRBD2 (5 bases). V was pared by 5 bases and J by 6 bases, with 18 bases between. This CDR3 comprises 15 residues. Per germline, CDR1 MNHEY and CDR2 SVGEGT. CDR3 protein: CASSQQRSSRDTQYF. For the CDR3, the DNA is TGTGCCAGCAGTCAACAGCGGTCCTCGAGGGATACGCAGTATTTT.

This chain links TRBV5-1 with TRBJ1-2; 8 bases match TRBD1. Per the germline V gene, CDR1 is SGHRS and CDR2 is YFSETQ. The CDR3 is made up of 14 amino acids. V shed 4 bases and J 5 bases; nucleotides not matched to a gene: 7. The CDR3 protein is CASSPGTGVYGYTF. DNA of the CDR3: TGCGCCAGCAGCCCAGGGACAGGCGTTTATGGCTACACCTTC.

In its sample, this clone was seen a few times. The chain joins TRBV4-2 to TRBJ2-7; 8 positions agree with TRBD2. The CDR3 contains 14 residues. The germline gives CDR1 LGHNA, CDR2 YNFKEQ. Unmatched junction bases numbered 8, after V lost 4 bases and J lost 6 bases. This chain's CDR3 is CASSLQTSAAEQYF. In DNA form, the CDR3 reads TGTGCCAGCAGCCTCCAGACTAGCGCGGCCGAGCAGTACTTC.

V gene TRBV10-2 combines with J gene TRBJ1-6; D uncertain. The V gene's germline CDR1 is WSHSY and CDR2 SAAADI. The CDR3 covers 13 residues. V was pared by 4 bases and J by 4 bases, with 5 bases between. The CDR3 DNA is TGCGCCAGCAGTGCAGGTTATAATTCACCCCTCCACTTT. Amino acids: CASSAGYNSPLHF.

V gene TRBV11-2 combines with J gene TRBJ2-7, with 7 positions matching TRBD1. Unmatched junction bases numbered 7, after V lost 6 bases and J lost 5 bases. The CDR3 spans 13 residues. CDR1 SGHAT and CDR2 FQNNGV come from the germline V gene. DNA of the CDR3: TGTGCCAGCAGTTCCGGGACAGTGAACGAGCAGTACGTC. As protein: CASSSGTVNEQYV.

The rearrangement uses TRBV10-3 and TRBJ1-5; 10 nucleotides align to TRBD1. Germline V gene lookup returns CDR1 ENHRY and CDR2 SYGVKD. V dropped 0 bases and J dropped 9; count of bases not matched to a gene: 8. This CDR3 contains 16 residues. The CDR3 nucleotides are TGTGCCATCAGTGAGTCGAGACAGGGGGCGGGAGGGCCCCAGCATTTT. Protein: CAISESRQGAGGPQHF.

This clone was counted many times. V and J are TRBV2 and TRBJ1-5; 7 nucleotides match TRBD1. The CDR3 sequence is 15 residues long. J gave up 2 bases and V 5 bases, and 6 bases lay outside the gene matches. Germline-derived CDR1 and CDR2 are SNHLY and FYNNEI. CDR3 in amino acids: CASSRTGTGNQPQHF. Written as DNA, the CDR3 is TGTGCCAGCAGTCGGACAGGAACGGGCAATCAGCCCCAGCATTTT.

This clone was detected a few times. The chain joins TRBV3-1 (or the pseudogene TRBV3-2) to TRBJ1-4; D perhaps matches TRBD1 (5 bases). Germline-derived CDR1 and CDR2 are LGHDT and YNNKEL (reference sequence). V was shortened by 2 bases and J by 1 base, with 11 bases between the two germline ends. This CDR3 has 16 amino acids. The CDR3 DNA reads as TGTGCCAGCAGCCAACCAGGGCTTGGAACTAATGAAAAACTGTTTTTT. Protein product: CASSQPGLGTNEKLFF.

The chain carries TRBV7-2 and TRBJ2-1; a weak D match, TRBD2 (6 bases). This CDR3 region has 16 residues. The germline V gene encodes CDR1 SGHTA and CDR2 FQGNSA. The V end lost 7 bases, the J end lost 0 bases, and 16 bases lay between the germline ends. CDR3 DNA: TGTGCCAGCACCGCTACTAGCTCGAGCTCCTACAATGAGCAGTTCTTC. This sequence encodes CASTATSSSSYNEQFF.

The V call is TRBV5-4, the J call TRBJ2-7; 11 nucleotides agree with TRBD2. Germline V gives CDR1 SGHNT, CDR2 YYREEE (reference sequence). The V gene end was trimmed by 4 bases and the J gene end by 5 bases; junction bases not matched to a gene: 11. The CDR3 extends over 16 amino acids. The CDR3: CASSPLAGGRINEQYF. The CDR3 region has the DNA TGTGCCAGCAGCCCTCTAGCGGGAGGACGGATAAACGAGCAGTACTTC.